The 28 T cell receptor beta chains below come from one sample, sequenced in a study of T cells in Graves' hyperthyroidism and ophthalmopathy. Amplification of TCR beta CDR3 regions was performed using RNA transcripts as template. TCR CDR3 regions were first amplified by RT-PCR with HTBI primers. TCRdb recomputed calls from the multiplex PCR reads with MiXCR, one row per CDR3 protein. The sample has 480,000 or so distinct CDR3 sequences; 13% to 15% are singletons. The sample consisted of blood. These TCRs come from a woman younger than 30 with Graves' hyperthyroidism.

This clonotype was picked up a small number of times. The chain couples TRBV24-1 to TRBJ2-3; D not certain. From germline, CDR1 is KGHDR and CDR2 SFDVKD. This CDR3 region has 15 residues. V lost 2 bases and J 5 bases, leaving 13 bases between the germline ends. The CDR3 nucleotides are TGTGCCACCAGTGATTACTCCCCGTCGAGAGATACGCAGTATTTT. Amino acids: CATSDYSPSRDTQYF.

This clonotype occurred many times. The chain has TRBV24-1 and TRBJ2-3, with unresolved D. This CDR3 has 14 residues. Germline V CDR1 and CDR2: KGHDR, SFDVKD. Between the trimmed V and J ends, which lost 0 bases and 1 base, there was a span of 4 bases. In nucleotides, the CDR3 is TGTGCCACCAGTGATTTGTCGGGCACAGATACGCAGTATTTT. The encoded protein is CATSDLSGTDTQYF.

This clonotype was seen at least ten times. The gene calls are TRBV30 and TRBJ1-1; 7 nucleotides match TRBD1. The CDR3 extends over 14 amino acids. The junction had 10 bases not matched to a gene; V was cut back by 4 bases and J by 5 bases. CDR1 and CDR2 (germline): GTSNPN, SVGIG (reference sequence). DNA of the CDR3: TGTGCCTGGACCCGAGGACAGGATAGGACTGAAGCTTTCTTT. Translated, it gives CAWTRGQDRTEAFF.

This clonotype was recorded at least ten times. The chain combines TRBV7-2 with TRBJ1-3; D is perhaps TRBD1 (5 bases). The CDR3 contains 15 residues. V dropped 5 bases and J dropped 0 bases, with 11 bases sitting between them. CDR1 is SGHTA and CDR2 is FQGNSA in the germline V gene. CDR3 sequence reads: CASSPLGGSGNTIYF. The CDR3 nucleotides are TGTGCCAGCAGCCCCCTGGGGGGCTCTGGAAACACCATATATTTT.

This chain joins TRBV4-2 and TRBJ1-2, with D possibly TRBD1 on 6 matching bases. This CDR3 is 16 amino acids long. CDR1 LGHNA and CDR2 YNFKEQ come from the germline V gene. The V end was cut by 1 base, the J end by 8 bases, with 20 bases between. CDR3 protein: CASSQGDPDRQGGYTF. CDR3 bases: TGTGCCAGCAGCCAAGGTGATCCCGACAGGCAAGGAGGCTACACCTTC.

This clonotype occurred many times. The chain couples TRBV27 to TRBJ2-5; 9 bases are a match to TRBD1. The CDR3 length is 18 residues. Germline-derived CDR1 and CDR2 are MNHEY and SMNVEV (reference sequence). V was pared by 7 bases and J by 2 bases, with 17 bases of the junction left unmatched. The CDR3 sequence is CASTRRQGGGYGQETQYF. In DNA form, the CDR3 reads TGTGCCAGCACCCGCCGACAGGGGGGAGGGTATGGGCAAGAGACCCAGTACTTC.

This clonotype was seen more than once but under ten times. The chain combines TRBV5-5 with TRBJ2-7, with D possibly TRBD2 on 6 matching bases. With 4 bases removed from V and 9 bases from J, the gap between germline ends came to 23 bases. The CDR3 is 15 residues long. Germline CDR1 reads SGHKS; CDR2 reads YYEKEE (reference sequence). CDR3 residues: CASSKTGTASLAQYV. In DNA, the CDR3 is TGTGCCAGCAGCAAAACCGGGACTGCGTCTCTCGCGCAGTACGTC.

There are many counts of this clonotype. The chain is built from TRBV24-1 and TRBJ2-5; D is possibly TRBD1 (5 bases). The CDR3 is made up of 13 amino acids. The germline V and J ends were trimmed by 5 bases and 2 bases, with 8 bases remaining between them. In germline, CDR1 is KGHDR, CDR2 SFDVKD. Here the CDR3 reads CATSGDRQETQYF. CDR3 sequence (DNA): TGTGCCACCAGTGGCGACAGACAAGAGACCCAGTACTTC.

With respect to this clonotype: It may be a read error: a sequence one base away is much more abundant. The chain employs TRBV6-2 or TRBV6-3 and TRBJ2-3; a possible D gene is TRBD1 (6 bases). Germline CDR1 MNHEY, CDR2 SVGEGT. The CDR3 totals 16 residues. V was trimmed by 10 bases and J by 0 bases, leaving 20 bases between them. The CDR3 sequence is CAIPTRGSGSTDTQYF. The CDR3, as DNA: TGTGCCATCCCGACAAGGGGGTCAGGAAGCACAGATACGCAGTATTTT.

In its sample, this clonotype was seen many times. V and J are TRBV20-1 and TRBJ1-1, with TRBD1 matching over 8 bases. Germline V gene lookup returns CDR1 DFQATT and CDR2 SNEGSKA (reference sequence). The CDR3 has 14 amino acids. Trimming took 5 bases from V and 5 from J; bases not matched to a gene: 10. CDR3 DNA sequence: TGCAGTGCTGCTATAAGACAGGGGATTACTGAAGCTTTCTTT. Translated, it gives CSAAIRQGITEAFF.

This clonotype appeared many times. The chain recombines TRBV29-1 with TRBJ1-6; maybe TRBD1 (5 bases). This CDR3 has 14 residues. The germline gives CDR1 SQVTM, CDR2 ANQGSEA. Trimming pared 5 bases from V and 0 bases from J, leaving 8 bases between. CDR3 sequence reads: CSVRDSSYNSPLHF. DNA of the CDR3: TGCAGCGTTCGAGACAGCTCCTATAATTCACCCCTCCACTTT.

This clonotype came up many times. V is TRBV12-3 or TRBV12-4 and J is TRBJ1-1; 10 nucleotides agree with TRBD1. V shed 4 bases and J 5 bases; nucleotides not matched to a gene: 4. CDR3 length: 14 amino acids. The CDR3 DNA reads TGTGCCAGCAGTTGGGACAGGGGTGGGACTGAAGCTTTCTTT. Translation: CASSWDRGGTEAFF.

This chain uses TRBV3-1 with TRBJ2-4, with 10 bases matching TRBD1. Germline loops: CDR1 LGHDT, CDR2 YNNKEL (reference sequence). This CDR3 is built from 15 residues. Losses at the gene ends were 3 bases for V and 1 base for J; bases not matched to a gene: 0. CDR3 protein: CASSQGQGAKNIQYF. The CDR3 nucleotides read TGTGCCAGCAGCCAGGGACAGGGGGCCAAAAACATTCAGTACTTC.

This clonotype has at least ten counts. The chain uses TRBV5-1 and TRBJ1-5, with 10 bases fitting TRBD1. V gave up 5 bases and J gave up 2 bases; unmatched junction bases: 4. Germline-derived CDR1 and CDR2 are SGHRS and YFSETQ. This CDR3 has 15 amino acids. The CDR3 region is CASRGGTGGNQPQHF. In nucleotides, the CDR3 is TGCGCCAGCAGGGGCGGGACAGGGGGCAATCAGCCCCAGCATTTT.

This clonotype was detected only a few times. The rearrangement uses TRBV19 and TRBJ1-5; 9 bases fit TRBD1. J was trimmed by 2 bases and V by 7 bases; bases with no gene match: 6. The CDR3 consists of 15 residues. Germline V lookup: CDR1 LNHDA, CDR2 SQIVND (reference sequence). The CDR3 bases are TGTGCCAGTACTACAGGGGGCAAGGGCAATCAGCCCCAGCATTTT. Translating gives CASTTGGKGNQPQHF.

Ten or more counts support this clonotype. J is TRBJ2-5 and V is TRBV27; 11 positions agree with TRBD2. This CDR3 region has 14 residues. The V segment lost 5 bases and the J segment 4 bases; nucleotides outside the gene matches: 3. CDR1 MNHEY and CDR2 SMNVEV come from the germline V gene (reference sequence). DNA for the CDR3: TGTGCCAGCAGTCCCGGGACTAGCGGAGAGACCCAGTACTTC. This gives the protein CASSPGTSGETQYF.

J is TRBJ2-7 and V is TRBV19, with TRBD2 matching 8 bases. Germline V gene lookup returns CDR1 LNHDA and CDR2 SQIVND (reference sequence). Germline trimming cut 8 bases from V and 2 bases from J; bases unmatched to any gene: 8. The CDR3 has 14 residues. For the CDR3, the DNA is TGTGCCAGTGATCCGGGGGGGGGGACCTACGAGCAGTACTTC. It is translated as CASDPGGGTYEQYF.

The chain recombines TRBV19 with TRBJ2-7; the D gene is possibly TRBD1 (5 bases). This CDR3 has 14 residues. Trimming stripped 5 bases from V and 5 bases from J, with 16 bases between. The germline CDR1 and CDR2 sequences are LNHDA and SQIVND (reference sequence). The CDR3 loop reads CASSPRTTVHEQYF. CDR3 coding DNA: TGTGCCAGTAGTCCGCGGACGACAGTGCACGAGCAGTACTTC.

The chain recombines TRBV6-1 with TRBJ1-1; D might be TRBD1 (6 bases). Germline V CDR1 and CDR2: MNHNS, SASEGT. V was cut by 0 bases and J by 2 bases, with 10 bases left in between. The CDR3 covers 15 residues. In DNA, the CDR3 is TGTGCCAGCAGTGAAGCAGGGACAACTAACACTGAAGCTTTCTTT. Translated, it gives CASSEAGTTNTEAFF.

In DNA, the CDR3 is TGTGCCAGCAGTTTACGGGAGCATAACTACGAGCAGTACTTC. It specifies CASSLREHNYEQYF. The V call is TRBV6-5, the J call TRBJ2-7; maybe TRBD2 (6 bases). The V and J ends lost 4 bases and 3 bases respectively, with 13 bases between them. The CDR3 is 14 residues long. CDR1 is MNHEY, CDR2 SVGAGI, per germline.

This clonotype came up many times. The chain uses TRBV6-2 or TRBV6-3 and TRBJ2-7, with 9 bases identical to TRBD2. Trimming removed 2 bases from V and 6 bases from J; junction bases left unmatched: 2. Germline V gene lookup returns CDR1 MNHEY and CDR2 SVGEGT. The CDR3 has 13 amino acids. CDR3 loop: CASSYGLAPEQYV. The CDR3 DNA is TGTGCCAGCAGTTACGGACTAGCGCCCGAGCAGTACGTC.

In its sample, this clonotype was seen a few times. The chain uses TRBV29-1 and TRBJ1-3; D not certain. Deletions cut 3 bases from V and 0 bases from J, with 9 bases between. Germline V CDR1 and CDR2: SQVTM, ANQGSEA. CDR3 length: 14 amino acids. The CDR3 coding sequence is TGCAGCGTTGATCGGCTGAACTCTGGAAACACCATATATTTT. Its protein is CSVDRLNSGNTIYF.

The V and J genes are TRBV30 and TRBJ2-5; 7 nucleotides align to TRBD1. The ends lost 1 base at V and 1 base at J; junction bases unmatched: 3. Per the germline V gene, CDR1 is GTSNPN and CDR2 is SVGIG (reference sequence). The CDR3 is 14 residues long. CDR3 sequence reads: CAWSEGAIQETQYF. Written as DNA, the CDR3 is TGTGCCTGGAGTGAGGGGGCAATCCAAGAGACCCAGTACTTC.

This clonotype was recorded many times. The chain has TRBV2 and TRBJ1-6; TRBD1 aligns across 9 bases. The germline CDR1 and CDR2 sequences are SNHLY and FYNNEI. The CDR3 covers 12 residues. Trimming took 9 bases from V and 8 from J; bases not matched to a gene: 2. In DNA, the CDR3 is TGTGCCAGGAGGGACAGGGATTCACCCCTCCACTTT. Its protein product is CARRDRDSPLHF.

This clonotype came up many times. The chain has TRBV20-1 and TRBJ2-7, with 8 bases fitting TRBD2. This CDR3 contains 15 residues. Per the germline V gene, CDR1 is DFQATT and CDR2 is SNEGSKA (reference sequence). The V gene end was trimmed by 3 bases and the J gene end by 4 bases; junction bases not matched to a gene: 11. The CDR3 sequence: CSARGGLAENYEQYF. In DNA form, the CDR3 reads TGCAGTGCTAGGGGAGGACTAGCCGAAAATTACGAGCAGTACTTC.

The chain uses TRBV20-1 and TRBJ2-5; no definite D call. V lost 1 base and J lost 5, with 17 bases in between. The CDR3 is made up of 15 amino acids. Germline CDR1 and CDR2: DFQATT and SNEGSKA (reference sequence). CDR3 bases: TGCAGTGCTAGAGGCCCGGTGGCGCCCGGGGAGACCCAGTACTTC. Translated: CSARGPVAPGETQYF.

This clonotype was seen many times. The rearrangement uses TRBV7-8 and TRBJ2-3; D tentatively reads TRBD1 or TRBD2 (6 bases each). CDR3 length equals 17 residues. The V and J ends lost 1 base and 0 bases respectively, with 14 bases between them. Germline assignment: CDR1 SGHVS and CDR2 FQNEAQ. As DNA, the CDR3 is TGTGCCAGCAGCTTAGTCGGGGGCGGAGTTAGCACAGATACGCAGTATTTT. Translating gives CASSLVGGGVSTDTQYF.

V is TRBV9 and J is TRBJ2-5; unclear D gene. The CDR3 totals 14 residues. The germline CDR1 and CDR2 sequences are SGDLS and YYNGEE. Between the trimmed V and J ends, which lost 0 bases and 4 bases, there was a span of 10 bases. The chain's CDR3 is CASSVASKGETQYF. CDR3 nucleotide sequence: TGTGCCAGCAGCGTAGCGAGTAAGGGAGAGACCCAGTACTTC.